This T cell receptor (beta chain) was documented in a study of blood T cell repertoires in COVID-19. Study-wide context: The origin of the acute and convalescent COVID-19 samples was the United States, Italy and Spain. T cells, B-cell-depleted T cells, or PBMCs supplied cDNA or gDNA.

Germline V gene sequence: CDR1 LGHDT, CDR2 YNNKEL (reference sequence). This CDR3 is 16 amino acids long. V gave up 4 bases and J gave up 8 bases, with 20 bases separating them. Seattle patient enrollment occurred during active infection, with longitudinal follow-up thereafter. As processed by the authors: How many nucleated cells were present was estimated from reference gene primer amplification. Produced via immunoSEQ multiplex PCR; TCRdb's table is partial and in-frame only. V, J and clone size are those of that table, while D and trimming were read from the DNA. In the table there are approximately 330,000 clones, roughly 90% of which are singletons.

This sequence joins TRBV3-1 (or the pseudogene TRBV3-2) and TRBJ1-4, with D tentatively TRBD1 (6 bases). Sequences were obtained from peripheral blood. This clonotype originated in a woman aged 40 to 50 with COVID-19, enrolled during active disease. The CDR3 loop is CASSPQGTGQEEKLFF. CDR3 sequence (DNA): TGTGCCAGCAGCCCCCAGGGCACAGGGCAGGAAGAAAAACTGTTTTTT.